The sequence of this TCR beta chain was determined in a study of human T cells and chemical hapten exposure. Study-wide results and limits: Those TCRs sitting above 1 in 1000 frequency stayed the same with DPC sensitization. Among expanded TCRs, significantly more large CDR3 similarity clusters formed than among controls.

The CDR3 runs to 14 residues. The germline V gene encodes CDR1 MNHEY and CDR2 SMNVEV (reference sequence). Trimming removed 5 bases at V and 4 bases at J, with 14 bases between. TCRdb fed the RACE reads into MiXCR, producing one record per CDR3 protein. The table records about 120,000 distinct CDR3 sequences, approximately 14% of them present only once. Regarding time point: patch test 1, 2 weeks after DPC sensitization. Treatment specified: therapeutic diphenylcyclopropenone sensitization with weekly scalp DPC. There are many counts of this clonotype. The antigen is not known. The receptor was isolated from a man in his late teens or twenties with alopecia areata. Some clones in this sample may be carry-over from other donors' samples. This rearrangement joins TRBV27 to TRBJ1-1, with D unclear. The specimen comprised whole blood, sampled in connection with sensitization to the hapten diphenylcyclopropenone (DPC). This CDR3 reads CASSLRPVATEAFF. As DNA, the CDR3 is TGTGCCAGCAGTCTCCGACCGGTGGCCACTGAAGCTTTCTTT.